This T cell receptor beta chain was observed in a study of blood T cell repertoires in COVID-19. The assay was immunoSEQ multiplex PCR, and TCRdb's table has in-frame clones only and misses some. The repertoire holds some 530,000 clones, with about 88% as singletons. The ends were cut back, 3 bases at V and 3 bases at J, with 12 bases in the middle. The CDR3 contains 15 residues. Germline-derived CDR1 and CDR2 are SGHTA and FQGNSA. All recovered Cohort 3 donors got two negative PCRs, got clearance, or saw symptom resolution. The chain uses TRBV7-2 and TRBJ2-1; D is possibly TRBD2 (5 bases). This clonotype originated in a woman in her sixties who had recovered from COVID-19. Sequenced input: PBMCs or T cells enriched from blood (not recorded which). In DNA, the CDR3 is TGTGCCAGCAGCTTCGGGGATTTTCGCTACAATGAGCAGTTCTTC. Translating gives CASSFGDFRYNEQFF.